This is a list of T cell receptor beta chains from one sample in a study of Ad26.COV2.S vaccination and SARS-CoV-2 variants. TCRdb's copy holds only in-frame clones and misses some; the assay was immunoSEQ multiplex PCR. Altogether about 450,000 clones are present, roughly nine tenths being singletons, with the ten largest covering around 2.5%. Here the sequenced sample was peripheral blood, taken in a trial of Ad26.COV2.S vaccine versus placebo. Receptors were obtained from a person between 18 and 60 years old who received the Ad26.COV2.S COVID-19 vaccine or a placebo. Each CDR3 is given with its conserved first and last residue. The order of the fields is V gene, D gene, clone size, J gene, CDR3 protein, CDR3 DNA. A D gene is named only where the DNA matches it firmly. Size tells how often a clone was seen (once, few, many) or the class of an expanded clone, and some rows leave it out.

TRBV7-3,NA,NA,TRBJ1-3,CASSIFSGNTIYF,TGTGCCAGCAGCATCTTCTCTGGAAACACCATATATTTT
TRBV12-3/TRBV12-4,TRBD1,NA,TRBJ2-1,CASSRGQGYEQFF,TGTGCCAGCAGTCGCGGACAGGGCTATGAGCAGTTCTTC
TRBV5-6,NA,NA,TRBJ2-1,CASSPLVFNMSNEQFF,TGTGCCAGCAGTCCACTAGTTTTTAATATGAGCAATGAGCAGTTCTTC
TRBV5-1,TRBD1,NA,TRBJ1-2,CASSQFPQGQGSGGYTF,TGCGCCAGCAGCCAATTCCCCCAGGGACAGGGGTCTGGTGGCTACACCTTC
TRBV10-3,NA,NA,TRBJ1-1,CAISESWTEAFF,TGTGCCATCAGTGAGTCGTGGACTGAAGCTTTCTTT
TRBV11-3,NA,NA,TRBJ2-1,CASSLSGSYNEQFF,TGTGCCAGCAGCTTAAGTGGCTCCTACAATGAGCAGTTCTTC
TRBV20-1,NA,NA,TRBJ1-2,CSATEPRVGYTF,TGCAGTGCTACTGAACCACGAGTGGGCTACACCTTC
TRBV30,TRBD2,NA,TRBJ2-3,CAWIASGGTDTQYF,TGTGCCTGGATAGCTAGCGGGGGTACAGATACGCAGTATTTT
TRBV6-2/TRBV6-3,TRBD1,NA,TRBJ2-4,CASSRPDREGNIQYF,TGTGCCAGCAGTCGCCCGGACAGGGAAGGGAACATTCAGTACTTC
TRBV5-4,TRBD1,NA,TRBJ2-1,CASSLDRAYNEQFF,TGTGCCAGCAGCCTGGACAGGGCTTACAATGAGCAGTTCTTC
TRBV11-3,TRBD2,NA,TRBJ2-1,CASRGGVSYNEQFF,TGTGCCAGCAGGGGAGGGGTCTCCTACAATGAGCAGTTCTTC
TRBV5-6,NA,NA,TRBJ2-5,CASSGTGIRGGQYF,TGTGCCAGCAGCGGAACAGGGATCCGGGGCGGCCAGTACTTC
TRBV7-9,TRBD1,few,TRBJ1-4,CASSFRGQYNEKLFF,TGTGCCAGCAGCTTTAGGGGGCAGTATAATGAAAAACTGTTTTTT
TRBV28,NA,once,TRBJ1-2,CASSFPDGGYGYTF,TGTGCCAGCAGTTTCCCTGATGGGGGCTATGGCTACACCTTC
TRBV5-4,NA,NA,TRBJ2-5,CASSLGSGYQETQYF,TGTGCCAGCAGCTTGGGGTCGGGGTACCAAGAGACCCAGTACTTC
TRBV19,NA,NA,TRBJ1-5,CASSISGVGGQPQHF,TGTGCCAGTAGTATCAGCGGGGTTGGAGGTCAGCCCCAGCATTTT
TRBV7-9,NA,NA,TRBJ1-1,CASSLEMSGSTEAFF,TGTGCCAGCAGCTTAGAGATGTCCGGGAGCACTGAAGCTTTCTTT
TRBV11-3,NA,NA,TRBJ2-3,CASSSKGGLRADTQYF,TGTGCCAGCAGCTCGAAAGGAGGACTAAGGGCAGATACGCAGTATTTT
TRBV5-4,NA,NA,TRBJ1-3,CASSFDGEGPGNTIYF,TGTGCCAGCAGCTTTGATGGGGAAGGACCTGGAAACACCATATATTTT
TRBV7-8,TRBD2,once,TRBJ2-7,CASSISGERGGEQYF,TGTGCCAGCAGTATAAGCGGGGAGCGAGGAGGCGAGCAGTACTTC
TRBV5-5,NA,few,TRBJ1-6,CASSTGRSASSPLHF,TGTGCCAGCAGCACCGGACGGAGCGCGAGCTCACCCCTCCACTTT
TRBV7-3,NA,NA,TRBJ1-1,CASSYDGSVAEAFF,TGTGCCAGCAGCTATGACGGCTCCGTGGCGGAAGCTTTCTTT
TRBV6-2/TRBV6-3,TRBD1,NA,TRBJ2-7,CASSSPTQTGHEQYF,TGTGCCAGCAGTTCCCCAACCCAGACAGGGCACGAGCAGTACTTC
TRBV2,NA,NA,TRBJ1-5,CASSDEGSGNQPQHF,TGTGCCAGCAGTGATGAGGGCTCGGGCAATCAGCCCCAGCATTTT
TRBV13,NA,NA,TRBJ1-4,CASSLAPAGGTNEKLFF,TGTGCCAGCAGCTTAGCCCCGGCGGGGGGAACTAATGAAAAACTGTTTTTT
TRBV23-1,NA,NA,TRBJ1-1,CASSQLSGPWAFF,TGCGCCAGCAGTCAATTGAGTGGCCCATGGGCTTTCTTT
TRBV2,TRBD1,NA,TRBJ2-5,CASCIQGRQETQYF,TGTGCCAGCTGTATACAGGGGCGACAAGAGACCCAGTACTTC
TRBV9,NA,NA,TRBJ2-4,CASSVVDGNIQYF,TGTGCCAGCAGCGTAGTAGACGGAAACATTCAGTACTTC
TRBV27,NA,NA,TRBJ2-1,CASSSPGRARNEQFF,TGTGCCAGCAGTTCCCCCGGACGGGCTCGGAATGAGCAGTTCTTC
TRBV7-2,NA,few,TRBJ1-3,CASSTHAGNTIYF,TGTGCCAGCAGCACCCACGCTGGAAACACCATATATTTT
TRBV7-8,NA,NA,TRBJ1-5,CASSFNGYDQPQHF,TGTGCCAGCAGCTTTAACGGTTACGATCAACCCCAGCATTTT
TRBV21-1,NA,NA,TRBJ2-1,CASRPQLAGIYNEQFF,TGTGCCAGCAGACCCCAACTAGCGGGAATCTACAATGAGCAGTTCTTC
TRBV4-3,TRBD2,once,TRBJ2-1,CASSHRLLAGASYNEQFF,TGCGCCAGCAGCCACCGGCTATTAGCGGGGGCATCCTACAATGAGCAGTTCTTC
TRBV2,NA,NA,TRBJ2-2,CASCLVNTGELFF,TGTGCCAGCTGTCTTGTAAACACCGGGGAGCTGTTTTTT
TRBV18,NA,NA,TRBJ2-7,CASSPGGLPSSYEQYF,TGTGCCAGCTCACCAGGGGGGCTTCCCTCCTCCTACGAGCAGTACTTC
TRBV19,NA,NA,TRBJ1-2,CASSLRVPNYGYTF,TGTGCCAGTAGTCTCCGGGTACCTAACTATGGCTACACCTTC
TRBV7-2,NA,NA,TRBJ2-1,CASSQGRAYNEQFF,TGTGCCAGCAGCCAAGGGCGGGCCTACAATGAGCAGTTCTTC
TRBV29-1,TRBD1,NA,TRBJ1-1,CSAGTDTEAFF,TGCAGCGCCGGGACAGACACTGAAGCTTTCTTT
TRBV13,NA,NA,TRBJ1-3,CASSLSSGNTIYF,TGTGCCAGCAGCTTAAGCTCTGGAAACACCATATATTTT
TRBV4-3,TRBD2,NA,TRBJ2-3,CASSQAGGYTDTQYF,TGCGCCAGCAGCCAAGCGGGGGGTTACACAGATACGCAGTATTTT
TRBV7-2,NA,NA,TRBJ1-1,CASKAANTEAFF,TGTGCCAGCAAGGCAGCGAACACTGAAGCTTTCTTT